A selection of T cell receptor beta chains follows, all from one sample in a study of CD8 T cells in ankylosing spondylitis. Using its own MiXCR run on the 5' RACE reads, TCRdb lists one record per CDR3 protein. Of nearly 250,000 distinct CDR3 sequences listed, roughly 32% are singletons. Sequenced input: blood, either unsorted or a sorted T cell fraction (not recorded which). All receptors derive from a male donor with ankylosing spondylitis or in good health (not recorded which). Each CDR3 is given with its conserved first and last residue. Fields, in order: CDR3 DNA, CDR3 protein, D gene, J gene, clone size, V gene. A D gene is named only where the DNA matches it firmly. Clone size appears in some rows only: once, few, many, or a class for an expanded clone.

CDR3 DNA: TGTGCCAGCAGCTTTGGGCGGAACTATGGCTACACCTTC
CDR3 protein: CASSFGRNYGYTF
D gene: .
J gene: TRBJ1-2
clone size: .
V gene: TRBV7-9

CDR3 DNA: TGTGCCAGCAGCTCGAGCGAAGTCAGGGAGGAGACCCAGTACTTC
CDR3 protein: CASSSSEVREETQYF
D gene: .
J gene: TRBJ2-5
clone size: few
V gene: TRBV11-2

CDR3 DNA: TGTGCCAGCAGTTTATCAGGGGGCCTTGAGGAGACCCAGTACTTC
CDR3 protein: CASSLSGGLEETQYF
D gene: TRBD1
J gene: TRBJ2-5
clone size: .
V gene: TRBV12-3/TRBV12-4

CDR3 DNA: TGTGCCAGCAGTTCCGTCGAAAACATTCAGTACTTC
CDR3 protein: CASSSVENIQYF
D gene: .
J gene: TRBJ2-4
clone size: few
V gene: TRBV12-3/TRBV12-4

CDR3 DNA: TGTGCCAGCAGCCCCCTTTTCGTCGGGGCTGAAAAACTGTTTTTT
CDR3 protein: CASSPLFVGAEKLFF
D gene: .
J gene: TRBJ1-4
clone size: few
V gene: TRBV7-9

CDR3 DNA: TGTGCCAGCAGCTCCACGACCAGCGGGGCCTACAATGAGCAGTTCTTC
CDR3 protein: CASSSTTSGAYNEQFF
D gene: TRBD2
J gene: TRBJ2-1
clone size: few
V gene: TRBV5-5

CDR3 DNA: TGCGCCAGCAGCTTGGGATCGACTAGGGGGAAGACACATCGCAATGAGCAGTTCTTC
CDR3 protein: CASSLGSTRGKTHRNEQFF
D gene: .
J gene: TRBJ2-1
clone size: many
V gene: TRBV5-1

CDR3 DNA: TGTGCCAGCAGCCGAGAGATCCTGAGGGGCTTGAACACTGAAGCTTTCTTT
CDR3 protein: CASSREILRGLNTEAFF
D gene: .
J gene: TRBJ1-1
clone size: .
V gene: TRBV7-9

CDR3 DNA: TGCGCCAGCAGCTTGGCCAGGAGCCGGGCCCAGACAGATACGCAGTATTTT
CDR3 protein: CASSLARSRAQTDTQYF
D gene: .
J gene: TRBJ2-3
clone size: .
V gene: TRBV5-1

CDR3 DNA: TGCAGTGCCCAGGGCCGGGGCCCCAATGAGCAGTTCTTC
CDR3 protein: CSAQGRGPNEQFF
D gene: .
J gene: TRBJ2-1
clone size: .
V gene: TRBV20-1

CDR3 DNA: TGTGCCAGCAGCGCAACGGGACAGGGACTCTACAATGAGCAGTTCTTC
CDR3 protein: CASSATGQGLYNEQFF
D gene: TRBD1
J gene: TRBJ2-1
clone size: few
V gene: TRBV27

CDR3 DNA: TGCAGTGCTAGCCAGGGGGATACGCAGTATTTT
CDR3 protein: CSASQGDTQYF
D gene: .
J gene: TRBJ2-3
clone size: .
V gene: TRBV20-1

CDR3 DNA: TGTGCCAGCAGCCCCCGTGTTAGCGGGGGGGCGTACCAAGAGACCCAGTACTTC
CDR3 protein: CASSPRVSGGAYQETQYF
D gene: TRBD2
J gene: TRBJ2-5
clone size: .
V gene: TRBV9

CDR3 DNA: TGCGCCAGCAGCTTGGAAGGGACAGGAGGTTTGGCTTTCTTT
CDR3 protein: CASSLEGTGGLAFF
D gene: TRBD1
J gene: TRBJ1-1
clone size: .
V gene: TRBV5-1

CDR3 DNA: TGTGCCACCCAGTGGGGGGCTAGCACAGATACGCAGTATTTT
CDR3 protein: CATQWGASTDTQYF
D gene: .
J gene: TRBJ2-3
clone size: .
V gene: TRBV12-3/TRBV12-4

CDR3 DNA: TGTGCCAGCTCACCAGGTCCCAATGGCTACACCTTC
CDR3 protein: CASSPGPNGYTF
D gene: .
J gene: TRBJ1-2
clone size: .
V gene: TRBV18

CDR3 DNA: TGTGCCAGCAGGAGGGGGGCCGCGGGCTACACCTTC
CDR3 protein: CASRRGAAGYTF
D gene: .
J gene: TRBJ1-2
clone size: few
V gene: TRBV6-5

CDR3 DNA: TGTGCCAGCAGTTTATTGCAGGGCCGCTACGAGCAGTACTTC
CDR3 protein: CASSLLQGRYEQYF
D gene: .
J gene: TRBJ2-7
clone size: .
V gene: TRBV27

CDR3 DNA: TGTGCCAGCAGTTCAGGTATAGCCTACAATGAGCAGTTCTTC
CDR3 protein: CASSSGIAYNEQFF
D gene: .
J gene: TRBJ2-1
clone size: few
V gene: TRBV27

CDR3 DNA: TGCAGTGCTAGAGATCCTGCGGTCTCGTACAATGAGCAGTTCTTC
CDR3 protein: CSARDPAVSYNEQFF
D gene: .
J gene: TRBJ2-1
clone size: .
V gene: TRBV20-1

CDR3 DNA: TGTGCCATCAGCGAGGGGGCCGGACAGGCCGGGGAGCTGTTTTTT
CDR3 protein: CAISEGAGQAGELFF
D gene: TRBD1
J gene: TRBJ2-2
clone size: .
V gene: TRBV10-3

CDR3 DNA: TGCGCCAGCAGCCAAGGCCAAATGTGGGGGCAGTCTGGCGAGCAGTACTTC
CDR3 protein: CASSQGQMWGQSGEQYF
D gene: .
J gene: TRBJ2-7
clone size: few
V gene: TRBV4-1

CDR3 DNA: TGTGCCAGCAGTTACTCGAGTCCCTACGAGCAGTACTTC
CDR3 protein: CASSYSSPYEQYF
D gene: .
J gene: TRBJ2-7
clone size: few
V gene: TRBV6-5

CDR3 DNA: TGTGCCACCAGCAGACCTGGGACAGCAACTAGCACAGATACGCAGTATTTT
CDR3 protein: CATSRPGTATSTDTQYF
D gene: TRBD1
J gene: TRBJ2-3
clone size: few
V gene: TRBV15

CDR3 DNA: TGTGCCATCAGTGAGTCCGGGGAGAGTCAGCCCCAGCATTTT
CDR3 protein: CAISESGESQPQHF
D gene: .
J gene: TRBJ1-5
clone size: .
V gene: TRBV10-3

CDR3 DNA: TGTGCCAGCAGTGAAGGGGTCCGTGCGGAAAAACTGTTTTTT
CDR3 protein: CASSEGVRAEKLFF
D gene: .
J gene: TRBJ1-4
clone size: few
V gene: TRBV6-1

CDR3 DNA: TGCGCCAGCAGCTTGGACCCCGGGACAGCCTACGAGCAGTACTTC
CDR3 protein: CASSLDPGTAYEQYF
D gene: TRBD1
J gene: TRBJ2-7
clone size: once
V gene: TRBV5-1

CDR3 DNA: TGCGCCAGCAGCTTGACTAACTCCTACAATGAGCAGTTCTTC
CDR3 protein: CASSLTNSYNEQFF
D gene: .
J gene: TRBJ2-1
clone size: .
V gene: TRBV5-1

CDR3 DNA: TGCAGTGCTAGAGATCAGGGAAGCACTGAAGCTTTCTTT
CDR3 protein: CSARDQGSTEAFF
D gene: .
J gene: TRBJ1-1
clone size: .
V gene: TRBV20-1

CDR3 DNA: TGCAGTGCTTCGACAGACGACTATGGCTACACCTTC
CDR3 protein: CSASTDDYGYTF
D gene: .
J gene: TRBJ1-2
clone size: .
V gene: TRBV20-1

CDR3 DNA: TGTGCCAGCAGTTTAGACGGGAATAGAAACACCATATATTTT
CDR3 protein: CASSLDGNRNTIYF
D gene: .
J gene: TRBJ1-3
clone size: .
V gene: TRBV28

CDR3 DNA: TGTGCCAGCAGTTTCGGGTCCCGGGGGGCCCAGTACTTC
CDR3 protein: CASSFGSRGAQYF
D gene: TRBD2
J gene: TRBJ2-5
clone size: few
V gene: TRBV12-3/TRBV12-4

CDR3 DNA: TGTGCCATCACTTCCCCCGGGGTCACAGATACGCAGTATTTT
CDR3 protein: CAITSPGVTDTQYF
D gene: .
J gene: TRBJ2-3
clone size: few
V gene: TRBV10-3

CDR3 DNA: TGTGCCAGCAGTTGGACAGACACCGGGACGGCTTTCTTT
CDR3 protein: CASSWTDTGTAFF
D gene: .
J gene: TRBJ1-1
clone size: few
V gene: TRBV12-3/TRBV12-4

CDR3 DNA: TGTGCCAGCAGCCCCCAACAGGTAACCGGCTACACCTTC
CDR3 protein: CASSPQQVTGYTF
D gene: .
J gene: TRBJ1-2
clone size: few
V gene: TRBV3-1

CDR3 DNA: TGTGCCAGCAGTTTTCGGTTTCGGGAGACCCAGTACTTC
CDR3 protein: CASSFRFRETQYF
D gene: .
J gene: TRBJ2-5
clone size: .
V gene: TRBV27

CDR3 DNA: TGCAGCGTTGACGTCAGGGGGACAGATACGCAGTATTTT
CDR3 protein: CSVDVRGTDTQYF
D gene: TRBD1
J gene: TRBJ2-3
clone size: .
V gene: TRBV29-1

CDR3 DNA: TGTGCCAGCAGGTCGCGGGGAGACAATGAGCAGTTCTTC
CDR3 protein: CASRSRGDNEQFF
D gene: .
J gene: TRBJ2-1
clone size: few
V gene: TRBV6-1

CDR3 DNA: TGCAGTGCTAGAGATCTAGCAGGGGTGGAGACCCAGTACTTC
CDR3 protein: CSARDLAGVETQYF
D gene: .
J gene: TRBJ2-5
clone size: .
V gene: TRBV20-1

CDR3 DNA: TGTGCCAGCATCCACCTTGACAGGGGGGGTGAAGCTTTCTTT
CDR3 protein: CASIHLDRGGEAFF
D gene: TRBD1
J gene: TRBJ1-1
clone size: few
V gene: TRBV12-3/TRBV12-4

CDR3 DNA: TGCAGTGCTAGACCGGACAGTGGATCCTCTGAAGCTTTCTTT
CDR3 protein: CSARPDSGSSEAFF
D gene: .
J gene: TRBJ1-1
clone size: .
V gene: TRBV20-1

CDR3 DNA: TGCGCCAGCAGCCCGAATTTAGGAGATACGCAGTATTTT
CDR3 protein: CASSPNLGDTQYF
D gene: .
J gene: TRBJ2-3
clone size: .
V gene: TRBV5-1

CDR3 DNA: TGTGCCACCGACGGGACGGACAACACCGGGGAGCTGTTTTTT
CDR3 protein: CATDGTDNTGELFF
D gene: .
J gene: TRBJ2-2
clone size: .
V gene: TRBV24-1

CDR3 DNA: TGCGCCAGCAGCTTGGGACCTCAAAACACCATATATTTT
CDR3 protein: CASSLGPQNTIYF
D gene: .
J gene: TRBJ1-3
clone size: .
V gene: TRBV5-1

CDR3 DNA: TGCAGCGTTGAAGATCACCCCCAGAGCTCCTACAATGAGCAGTTCTTC
CDR3 protein: CSVEDHPQSSYNEQFF
D gene: .
J gene: TRBJ2-1
clone size: .
V gene: TRBV29-1

CDR3 DNA: TGCGCCAGCAGCCTTGACAGGCTCGGCGAGCAGTACTTC
CDR3 protein: CASSLDRLGEQYF
D gene: .
J gene: TRBJ2-7
clone size: few
V gene: TRBV5-1

CDR3 DNA: TGCAGCGTTGCCCGGGACAGGGTAGGAGATACGCAGTATTTT
CDR3 protein: CSVARDRVGDTQYF
D gene: TRBD1
J gene: TRBJ2-3
clone size: .
V gene: TRBV29-1

CDR3 DNA: TGTGCCAGCAGCGGCGGACAGGGGACAGATACGCAGTATTTT
CDR3 protein: CASSGGQGTDTQYF
D gene: TRBD1
J gene: TRBJ2-3
clone size: few
V gene: TRBV5-4

CDR3 DNA: TGTGCCAGCAGAAATCCGGGATTCTCGGCAGATACGCAGTATTTT
CDR3 protein: CASRNPGFSADTQYF
D gene: .
J gene: TRBJ2-3
clone size: .
V gene: TRBV11-2

CDR3 DNA: TGTGCCAGCAGCTTTAGGGTCAACAATGAGCAGTTCTTC
CDR3 protein: CASSFRVNNEQFF
D gene: .
J gene: TRBJ2-1
clone size: once
V gene: TRBV7-9

CDR3 DNA: TGTGCCAGCAGTTTAGCGCCCACCGGGGAGCTGTTTTTT
CDR3 protein: CASSLAPTGELFF
D gene: .
J gene: TRBJ2-2
clone size: few
V gene: TRBV6-1

CDR3 DNA: TGTGCCAGCAGCGATTCTAGCGGGGGCGATGAGCAGTTCTTC
CDR3 protein: CASSDSSGGDEQFF
D gene: TRBD2
J gene: TRBJ2-1
clone size: .
V gene: TRBV12-3/TRBV12-4

CDR3 DNA: TGTGCCACCAGCGCTAGCGCTCCAGATACGCAGTATTTT
CDR3 protein: CATSASAPDTQYF
D gene: .
J gene: TRBJ2-3
clone size: few
V gene: TRBV15

CDR3 DNA: TGCGCCAGCAGCCGGCCTAGCCCCGAGCAGTACTTC
CDR3 protein: CASSRPSPEQYF
D gene: .
J gene: TRBJ2-7
clone size: .
V gene: TRBV5-1